These 10 T cell receptor beta chains were sequenced from one sample in a study of blood T cell repertoires in COVID-19. The protocol was immunoSEQ multiplex PCR, while the TCRdb copy is restricted to in-frame clones and leaves out a portion. The sample lists about 260,000 clones, 75% to 90% seen once, with 2.4% in the top ten. The source material was PBMCs or T cells enriched from blood (not recorded which). The receptors originated from a young woman who had recovered from COVID-19.

This clone was seen just once. This sequence joins TRBV5-1 and TRBJ1-2; 8 bases are shared with TRBD1. CDR3 size: 14 residues. Germline assignment: CDR1 SGHRS and CDR2 YFSETQ. The ends lost 3 bases at V and 3 bases at J; junction bases unmatched: 4. This CDR3 reads CASSSGTGYYGYTF. The CDR3 DNA reads TGCGCCAGCAGCTCGGGGACAGGCTACTATGGCTACACCTTC.

The chain carries TRBV19 and TRBJ2-3; D remains ambiguous. Per germline, CDR1 LNHDA and CDR2 SQIVND (reference sequence). The CDR3 is 13 residues long. V lost 5 bases and J lost 1, with 7 bases in between. The CDR3 loop is CASSFLGTDTQYF. The DNA for the CDR3 is TGTGCCAGTAGTTTCCTAGGCACAGATACGCAGTATTTT.

The V and J genes are TRBV30 and TRBJ1-1; no clear D gene. This CDR3 contains 15 residues. CDR1 is GTSNPN and CDR2 is SVGIG in the germline V gene (reference sequence). V dropped 7 bases and J dropped 1 base, with 19 bases sitting between them. CDR3 protein: CASGRRIPGNTEAFF. For the CDR3, the DNA is TGTGCCTCCGGCAGAAGGATTCCAGGGAACACTGAAGCTTTCTTT.

The chain links TRBV27 to TRBJ1-2; possibly TRBD1 for D (6 bases). Germline CDR1 MNHEY, CDR2 SMNVEV (reference sequence). Trimming left V 2 bases short and J 7 bases short, with 11 bases between. The CDR3 is made up of 13 amino acids. The CDR3 DNA reads TGTGCCAGCAGTTTACGTTCAGGGGTTGGCTACACCTTC. It codes for CASSLRSGVGYTF.

This chain joins TRBV5-8 and TRBJ2-1; 7 bases are a match to TRBD2. Germline values: CDR1 SGHTS, CDR2 YDEGEE. The V and J ends lost 0 bases and 6 bases, in that order; junction bases with no gene match: 9. The CDR3 loop spans 16 amino acids. The CDR3 reads CASSLVAGGSGNEQFF. The CDR3 DNA is TGTGCCAGCAGCTTGGTCGCCGGGGGGTCGGGCAATGAGCAGTTCTTC.

This chain connects TRBV5-5 to TRBJ2-1; 7 positions match TRBD1. Trimming took 0 bases from V and 2 from J; bases not matched to a gene: 2. This CDR3 comprises 15 residues. Germline CDR1 and CDR2: SGHKS and YYEKEE (reference sequence). The CDR3 reads CASSLDQGAYNEQFF. The CDR3 bases are TGTGCCAGCAGCTTGGATCAGGGGGCCTACAATGAGCAGTTCTTC.

The CDR3 nucleotides are TGTGCCAGCAGCTCCCGACAGGGTGAGAACACTGAAGCTTTCTTT. Encoded protein: CASSSRQGENTEAFF. This chain joins TRBV7-9 and TRBJ1-1; TRBD1 aligns across 7 bases. Germline CDR1 reads SEHNR; CDR2 reads FQNEAQ (reference sequence). The ends lost 4 bases at V and 1 base at J; junction bases unmatched: 6. This CDR3 spans 15 amino acids.

The chain carries TRBV7-9 and TRBJ2-4, with D possibly matching TRBD2 (5 bases). Per germline, CDR1 SEHNR and CDR2 FQNEAQ (reference sequence). The CDR3 is 17 amino acids. V was clipped by 3 bases and J by 0 bases, with 15 bases between them. DNA of the CDR3: TGTGCCAGCAGCTTCGCGGACTGGGTTCGAGCCAAAAACATTCAGTACTTC. This codes for CASSFADWVRAKNIQYF.

The gene calls are TRBV5-4 and TRBJ2-6; TRBD1 matches 7 bases. This CDR3 is 17 amino acids long. The germline V gene has CDR1 SGHNT and CDR2 YYREEE (reference sequence). V gave up 2 bases and J gave up 2 bases; unmatched junction bases: 7. CDR3 sequence reads: CASSFTGQVAGANVLTF. The DNA for the CDR3 is TGTGCCAGCAGCTTCACCGGACAGGTCGCTGGGGCCAACGTCCTGACTTTC.

The V call is TRBV19, the J call TRBJ2-5, with a weak D call TRBD2 (5 bases). This CDR3 is 14 amino acids long. V was cut by 3 bases and J by 7 bases, with 15 bases left in between. Germline CDR1 LNHDA, CDR2 SQIVND (reference sequence). CDR3 DNA: TGTGCCAGTAGTATGCTGGGCCTAGCTGCGACCCAGTACTTC. It specifies CASSMLGLAATQYF. The entire variable domain, with the rest obtained from reference TRBV19 and TRBJ2-5, is as follows: DGGITQSPKYLFRKEGQNVTLSCEQNLNHDAMYWYRQDPGQGLRLIYYSQIVNDFQKGDIAEGYSVSREKKESFPLTVTSAQKNPTAFYLCASSMLGLAATQYFGPGTRLLVL.